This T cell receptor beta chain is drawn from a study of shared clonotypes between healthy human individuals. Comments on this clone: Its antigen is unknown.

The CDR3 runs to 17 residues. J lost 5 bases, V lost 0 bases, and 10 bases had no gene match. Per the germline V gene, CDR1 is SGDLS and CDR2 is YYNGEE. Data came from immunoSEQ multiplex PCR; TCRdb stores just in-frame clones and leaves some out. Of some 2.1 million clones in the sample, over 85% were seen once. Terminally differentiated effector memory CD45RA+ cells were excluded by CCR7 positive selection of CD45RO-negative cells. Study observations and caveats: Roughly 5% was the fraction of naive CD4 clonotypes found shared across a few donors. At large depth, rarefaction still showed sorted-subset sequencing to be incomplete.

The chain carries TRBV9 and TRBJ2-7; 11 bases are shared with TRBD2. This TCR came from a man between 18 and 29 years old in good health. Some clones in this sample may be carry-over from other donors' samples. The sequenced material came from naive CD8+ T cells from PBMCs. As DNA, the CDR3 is TGTGCCAGCAGCGTAGGAGGTAGACTAGCGGGAAGGGACGAGCAGTACTTC. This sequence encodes CASSVGGRLAGRDEQYF.